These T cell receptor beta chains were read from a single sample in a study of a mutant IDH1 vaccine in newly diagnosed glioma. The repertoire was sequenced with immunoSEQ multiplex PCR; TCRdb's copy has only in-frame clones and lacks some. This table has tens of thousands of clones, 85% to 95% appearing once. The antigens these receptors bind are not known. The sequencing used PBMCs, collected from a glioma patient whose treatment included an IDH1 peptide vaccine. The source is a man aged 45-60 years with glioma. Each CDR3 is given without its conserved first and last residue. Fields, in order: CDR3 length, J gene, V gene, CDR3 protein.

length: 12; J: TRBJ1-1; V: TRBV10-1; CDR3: ASSVGGGNTEAF
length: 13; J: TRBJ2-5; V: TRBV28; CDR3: ASRGGGRALETQY
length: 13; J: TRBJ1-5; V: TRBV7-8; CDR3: ASSGGFGSNQPQH
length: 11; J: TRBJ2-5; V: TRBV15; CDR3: ATSRASRETQY
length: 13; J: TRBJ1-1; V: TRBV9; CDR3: ASSVAPALATEAF
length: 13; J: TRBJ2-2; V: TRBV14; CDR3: ASSQYPVNTGELF
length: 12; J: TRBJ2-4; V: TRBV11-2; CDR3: ASSLGQGKNIQY
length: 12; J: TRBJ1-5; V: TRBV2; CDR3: ASSELSSNQPQH
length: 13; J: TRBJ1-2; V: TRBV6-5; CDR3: ASRLDRGKFRGYT
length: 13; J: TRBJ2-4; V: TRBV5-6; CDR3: ASSLDLGPKNIQY
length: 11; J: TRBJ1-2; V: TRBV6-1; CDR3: ASRQDRDYGYT
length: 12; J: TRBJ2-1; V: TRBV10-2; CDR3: ASSPPPTSGPQF
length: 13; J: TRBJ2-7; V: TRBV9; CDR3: ASSLTDRGRYEQY
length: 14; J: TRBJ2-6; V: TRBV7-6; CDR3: ASSVAGAGGANVLT
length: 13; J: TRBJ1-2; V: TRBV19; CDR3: ASRDRGHSSYGYT
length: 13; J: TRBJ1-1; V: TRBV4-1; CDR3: ASSAHDRGETEAF
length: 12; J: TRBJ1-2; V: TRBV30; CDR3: ALLADPNSYGYT
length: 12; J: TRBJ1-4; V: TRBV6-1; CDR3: ASSGGLGGEKLF
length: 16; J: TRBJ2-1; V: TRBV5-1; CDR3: ASRLPRRSDRVYNEQF
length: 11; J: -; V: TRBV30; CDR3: AWSVGGTYEQY
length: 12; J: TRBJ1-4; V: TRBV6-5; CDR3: ASSYGGTNEKLF
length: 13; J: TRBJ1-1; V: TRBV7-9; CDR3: ASSSRQHMNTEAF
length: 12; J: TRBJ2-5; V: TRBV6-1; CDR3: AIGRQGLSETQY
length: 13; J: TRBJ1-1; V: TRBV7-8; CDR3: ASSLAAPGVTEAF
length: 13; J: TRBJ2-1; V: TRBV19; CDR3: ASSPGLAGGGEQF
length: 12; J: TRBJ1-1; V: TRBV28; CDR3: ASSPTSPLFRAF
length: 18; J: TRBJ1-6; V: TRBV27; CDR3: ASSLSPQTGTGSYNSPLH
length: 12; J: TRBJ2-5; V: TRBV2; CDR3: ASSSYGASGTQY
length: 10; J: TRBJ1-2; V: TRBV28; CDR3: ASSSYKDGYT
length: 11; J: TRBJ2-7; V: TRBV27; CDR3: ASSFRGGYEQY
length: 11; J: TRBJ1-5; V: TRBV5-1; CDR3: ASSQGSNQPQH